These T cell receptor beta chains were read from a single sample in a study of T cells in Graves' hyperthyroidism and ophthalmopathy. MiXCR was run by TCRdb on the multiplex PCR reads, yielding one entry per CDR3 protein. The sample includes about 550,000 distinct CDR3 sequences, about 20% seen only once; the top ten take about a quarter. Sequencing was done on a sample of blood. These receptors all stem from a young man with Graves' hyperthyroidism. The CDR3 runs from the conserved cysteine through the conserved F or W. The order of the fields is J gene, V gene, clone size, D gene, CDR3 DNA, CDR3 protein. A D gene is named only where the DNA matches it firmly. Expanded clones are given a class, and other clones once, few, many or no size at all.

>TRBJ1-5|TRBV6-1|many|NA
TGTGCCAGCAGTCAACGCCACAGGGTGCCTTCGGCCCAGCATTTT
CASSQRHRVPSAQHF
>TRBJ2-5|TRBV12-3/TRBV12-4|few|NA
TGTGCCAGCAGTTTAGCTCGGCTGGGGAAAGAGACCCAGTACTTC
CASSLARLGKETQYF
>TRBJ2-7|TRBV19|NA|TRBD1
TGTGCCAGTAGCCGGACAGGGAACGAGCAGTACTTC
CASSRTGNEQYF
>TRBJ1-1|TRBV19|many|TRBD1
TGTGCCATAAGAGGGACAGGGCACACTGAAGCTTTCTTT
CAIRGTGHTEAFF
>TRBJ2-5|TRBV28|many|NA
TGTGCCAGCAGTTCCAGGGCGCGGGAGACCCAGTACTTC
CASSSRARETQYF
>TRBJ1-3|TRBV6-1|many|TRBD1
TGTGCCAGCAGTGTTAAGACAGGGACTGGAAACACCATATATTTT
CASSVKTGTGNTIYF
>TRBJ2-7|TRBV13|NA|TRBD1
TGTGCCAGCAGCGAGGGACAGATCCCCTACGAGCAGTACTTC
CASSEGQIPYEQYF
>TRBJ1-2|TRBV29-1|many|TRBD1
TGCAGCGTCCAAGGGACAGGGGAGCACTATGGCTACACCTTC
CSVQGTGEHYGYTF
>TRBJ2-4|TRBV5-4|few|NA
TGTGCCAGCAGCTTACCCGCCAAAAACATTCAGTACTTC
CASSLPAKNIQYF
>TRBJ1-2|TRBV28|NA|NA
TGTGCCAGCAGGGACAGACTAAACTATGGCTACACCTTC
CASRDRLNYGYTF
>TRBJ1-1|TRBV6-2/TRBV6-3|many|NA
TGTGCCAGCAAGCCGCTACCAGAGAACACTGAAGCTTTCTTT
CASKPLPENTEAFF
>TRBJ2-7|TRBV20-1|NA|NA
TGCAGTGCAAGGACCCCGCCCTACGAGCAGTACTTC
CSARTPPYEQYF
>TRBJ1-1|TRBV9|many|NA
TGTGCCAGCAGCGTAGGAGGGGGAACGAACACTGAAGCTTTCTTT
CASSVGGGTNTEAFF
>TRBJ2-2|TRBV6-1|many|TRBD2
TGTGCCAGCAGGTCCGGGGGGATCCTTAACACCGGGGAGCTGTTTTTT
CASRSGGILNTGELFF
>TRBJ2-2|TRBV7-8|NA|TRBD1
TGTGCCAGCAGAACAGGGGTCACCGGGGAGCTGTTTTTT
CASRTGVTGELFF
>TRBJ2-7|TRBV5-1|many|NA
TGCGCCAGCAGCTTGGATGGGGGGCCAGGAGAGCAGTACTTC
CASSLDGGPGEQYF
>TRBJ2-5|TRBV27|NA|NA
TGTGCCAGCAGTCCCCCGGGGACGTTAGAAGAGACCCAGTACTTC
CASSPPGTLEETQYF
>TRBJ1-2|TRBV12-3/TRBV12-4|many|NA
TGTGCCAGCACCTACACCAGTCGGTATGGCTACACCTTC
CASTYTSRYGYTF
>TRBJ1-5|TRBV6-5|many|NA
TGTGCCAGCAGTTCTCGGTCATATAGCAATCAGCCCCAGCATTTT
CASSSRSYSNQPQHF
>TRBJ1-3|TRBV12-3/TRBV12-4|many|TRBD1
TGTGCCAGCAGATTGACAGGGACGGGAAACACCATATATTTT
CASRLTGTGNTIYF
>TRBJ2-7|TRBV27|many|TRBD1
TGTGCCAGCAGTTTGGGGGACAGGGGAGACGAGCAGTACTTC
CASSLGDRGDEQYF
>TRBJ2-5|TRBV6-4|NA|NA
TGTGCCAGCCATTCGCATCCTGGGGAGACCCAGTACTTC
CASHSHPGETQYF
>TRBJ1-2|TRBV29-1|many|NA
TGCAGCGGGACGACATCTGCGGTTGGCTACACCTTC
CSGTTSAVGYTF
>TRBJ2-7|TRBV3-1|NA|NA
TGTGCCAGCAGCCGGGCAGGCACCTACGAGCAGTACTTC
CASSRAGTYEQYF
>TRBJ2-5|TRBV29-1|few|NA
TGCAGCGGGGGACGGACCCAAGAGACCCAGTACTTC
CSGGRTQETQYF
>TRBJ2-2|TRBV13|NA|NA
TGTGCCAGCAGCCCGTGGATCCTAACCGGGGAGCTGTTTTTT
CASSPWILTGELFF
>TRBJ1-5|TRBV19|many|NA
TGTGCCAGCCGTGAGGGGCAGGGAAATCAGCCCCAGCATTTT
CASREGQGNQPQHF
>TRBJ1-5|TRBV19|few|NA
TGTGCCAGTAGCTCGGCGCAGTTCAATCAGCCCCAGCATTTT
CASSSAQFNQPQHF
>TRBJ2-2|TRBV6-1|many|NA
TGTGCCAGCGTCGATGTTGGGGGTGGCACCGGGGAGCTGTTTTTT
CASVDVGGGTGELFF
>TRBJ1-5|TRBV6-2/TRBV6-3|few|NA
TGTGCCAGCAGTTACGGTCACAGAACTGTTTGGCCCCAGCATTTT
CASSYGHRTVWPQHF
>TRBJ2-5|TRBV20-1|many|TRBD2
TGCAGTGCTGGAGGGCAGCTAGCGGGGGGGAATCAAGAGACCCAGTACTTC
CSAGGQLAGGNQETQYF
>TRBJ2-5|TRBV7-8|many|NA
TGTGCCAGCAGCCCCAGGGGCGGGGGCAAAACAAGGGAGACCCAGTACTTC
CASSPRGGGKTRETQYF
>TRBJ1-6|TRBV12-3/TRBV12-4|many|NA
TGTGCCAGCAGGAAGAGCTCCTATAATTCACCCCTCCACTTT
CASRKSSYNSPLHF
>TRBJ1-1|TRBV12-3/TRBV12-4|few|TRBD1
TGTGCCAGCAGTTGGCAGGACAGGGAAACTGAAGCTTTCTTT
CASSWQDRETEAFF
>TRBJ2-7|TRBV2|NA|TRBD1
TGTGCCAGCACCGAGGGACAGGGGAACGAGCAGTACTTC
CASTEGQGNEQYF
>TRBJ1-2|TRBV30|many|NA
TGTGCCTGGAGCCGGGACTCTTTGAGCTATGGCTACACCTTC
CAWSRDSLSYGYTF
>TRBJ1-5|TRBV6-1|few|NA
TGTGCCAGCAGCGAAGACAAGTATAGCAATCAGCCCCAGCATTTT
CASSEDKYSNQPQHF
>TRBJ2-2|TRBV4-1|NA|TRBD2
TGCGCCAGCAGCCAAGTCCCTTCCGGGACTAGGGTTTACACCGGGGAGCTGTTTTTT
CASSQVPSGTRVYTGELFF
>TRBJ2-7|TRBV28|many|TRBD1
TGTGCCAGCAGTCACAGCATTGGACAGGGGACTACCTACGAGCAGTACTTC
CASSHSIGQGTTYEQYF
>TRBJ1-5|TRBV24-1|many|NA
TGTGCCACCAGTGATGGGGGCAGGGCCCAGCATTTT
CATSDGGRAQHF